These 30 T cell receptor beta chains share one sample of origin, sequenced in a study of long-term antiretroviral therapy in people with HIV (dated 2022 in TCRdb). The immunoSEQ hsTCRB v3.0 assay was used at survey level resolution to sequence the TRB variable region. Held by TCRdb, this immuneACCESS table contains in-frame sequences only and omits some clones. Under half of the omission traces to an unresolved V gene where checked; the cause of the rest is unknown. This sample comprises approximately 6,500 clones, roughly 85% of them detected only once. The leading ten clones occupy under 3.5% of the sample. Sequenced here: unsorted PBMCs, sampled 3.7 years after starting antiretroviral therapy. Receptors were obtained from a woman in her forties or fifties with HIV.

The chain links TRBV6-5 to TRBJ1-1; 8 bases are shared with TRBD1. Trimming took 6 bases from V and 2 from J; bases not matched to a gene: 5. Germline values: CDR1 MNHEY, CDR2 SVGAGI. The CDR3 runs to 14 residues. The CDR3 bases are TGTGCCAGCAGAGACAGGGGAACTAACACTGAAGCTTTCTTT. It codes for CASRDRGTNTEAFF.

This chain uses TRBV5-1 with TRBJ2-2; 12 nucleotides line up with TRBD2. Looked up from germline, CDR1 is SGHRS and CDR2 is YFSETQ. Trimming at V came to 0 bases and at J to 4 bases, leaving 4 bases not matched to a gene. The CDR3 length is 17 residues. Written as DNA, the CDR3 is TGCGCCAGCAGCTTGGAGGCTAGCGGGAGGGGCACCGGGGAGCTGTTTTTT. It translates to CASSLEASGRGTGELFF.

The CDR3 nucleotides are TGTGCCTCCGCGGCCCGATGGGGAGAGACCCAGTACTTC. Its translation: CASAARWGETQYF. This rearrangement joins TRBV27 to TRBJ2-5; no clear D. CDR3 length equals 13 residues. V was clipped by 11 bases and J by 4 bases, with 17 bases between them. CDR1 MNHEY and CDR2 SMNVEV come from the germline V gene (reference sequence).

The rearrangement links TRBV5-4 to TRBJ2-4; 8 nucleotides line up with TRBD1. Looked up from germline, CDR1 is SGHNT and CDR2 is YYREEE (reference sequence). This CDR3 spans 15 amino acids. V lost 3 bases and J lost 8; bases outside the gene matches: 10. CDR3 sequence (DNA): TGTGCCAGCAGCTCTGGACAGGGTATTCTGGACATTCAGTACTTC. This codes for CASSSGQGILDIQYF. Based on the CDR3 plus reference TRBV5-4 and TRBJ2-4, the full variable domain is ETGVTQSPTHLIKTRGQQVTLRCSSQSGHNTVSWYQQALGQGPQFIFQYYREEENGRGNFPPRFSGLQFPNYSSELNVNALELDDSALYLCASSSGQGILDIQYFGAGTRLSVL.

This clone appeared once. The J gene is TRBJ2-7, the V gene TRBV28; perhaps D is TRBD1 or TRBD2 (5 bases each). Between the trimmed V and J ends, which lost 10 bases and 4 bases, there was a span of 20 bases. This CDR3 has 14 residues. CDR1 is MDHEN and CDR2 is SYDVKM in the germline V gene. CDR3 residues: CATASSGGAYEQYF. CDR3 coding DNA: TGTGCCACCGCCTCTTCTGGGGGAGCTTACGAGCAGTACTTC.

This clone was found once. The CDR3 nucleotides read TGTGCCTGCCATTTTGGGACAGGGGCCAATGAGCAGTTCTTC. This sequence encodes CACHFGTGANEQFF. The chain has TRBV2 and TRBJ2-1, with 10 bases aligning to TRBD1. Germline CDR1 SNHLY, CDR2 FYNNEI. This CDR3 comprises 14 residues. V was pared by 11 bases and J by 6 bases, with 10 bases of the junction left unmatched.

This chain joins TRBV5-6 and TRBJ2-7; the D is unclear. CDR1 SGHDT and CDR2 YYEEEE come from the germline V gene. The germline V and J ends were trimmed by 0 bases and 6 bases, with 10 bases remaining between them. The CDR3 runs to 13 residues. The CDR3 coding sequence is TGTGCCAGCAGCTTGGGTGGCAATCCCGAGCAGTACTTC. This sequence encodes CASSLGGNPEQYF.

V usage is TRBV29-1 and J usage is TRBJ1-2, with D perhaps TRBD1 (5 bases). The CDR3 loop spans 13 amino acids. Trimming shortened V by 3 bases and J by 4 bases, and 12 bases separated the two germline ends. The V gene's germline CDR1 is SQVTM and CDR2 ANQGSEA. CDR3 sequence reads: CSVDRGDSYGYTF. CDR3 coding DNA: TGCAGCGTTGATAGGGGCGATTCCTATGGCTACACCTTC.

This clone was seen more than once but under ten times. The V gene is TRBV11-1, the J gene TRBJ2-3; D is possibly TRBD1 (6 bases). Trimming left V 8 bases short and J 0 bases short, with 9 bases between. Germline CDR1 is SGHAT and CDR2 is FQDESV (reference sequence). CDR3 size: 13 residues. CDR3 in amino acids: CASGGGSTDTQYF. DNA of the CDR3: TGTGCCAGCGGGGGCGGGAGCACAGATACGCAGTATTTT.

The rearrangement joins TRBV19 to TRBJ2-1, with 9 bases fitting TRBD1. Looked up from germline, CDR1 is LNHDA and CDR2 is SQIVND (reference sequence). The V segment lost 6 bases and the J segment 3 bases; nucleotides outside the gene matches: 6. The CDR3 spans 15 residues. The CDR3 coding sequence is TGTGCCAGTAGCTACCGGGACAGGGACTACAATGAGCAGTTCTTC. It is translated as CASSYRDRDYNEQFF.

This rearrangement joins TRBV13 to TRBJ1-1; D remains unclear. This CDR3 has 15 residues. The germline CDR1 and CDR2 sequences are PRHDT and FYEKMQ (reference sequence). Trimming left V 4 bases short and J 3 bases short, with 15 bases between. In DNA form, the CDR3 reads TGTGCCAGCAGCTCATCTGGAGGGAGCGACACTGAAGCTTTCTTT. Translation gives CASSSSGGSDTEAFF.

The CDR3 DNA follows: TGTGCCGCAAGCGGGAGAGGTTACAATGAGCAGTTCTTC. Protein product: CAASGRGYNEQFF. V and J are TRBV6-5 and TRBJ2-1; the match to TRBD2 covers 8 bases. CDR1 and CDR2 from the germline V gene are MNHEY and SVGAGI. V lost 11 bases, J lost 4 bases, and 7 bases stayed unmatched. The CDR3 runs to 13 residues.

The chain recombines TRBV7-8 with TRBJ2-1, with a weak D call TRBD2 (6 bases). With 10 bases removed from V and 4 bases from J, the gap between germline ends came to 17 bases. The length of the CDR3 is 14 residues. The germline V gene has CDR1 SGHVS and CDR2 FQNEAQ. The CDR3 nucleotides read TGTGCCACGACCCAGCGGGTTACTTACAATGAGCAGTTCTTC. It yields the protein CATTQRVTYNEQFF.

The V and J genes are TRBV28 and TRBJ1-1; D ambiguous. Germline assignment: CDR1 MDHEN and CDR2 SYDVKM. CDR3 length equals 13 residues. Trimming left V 3 bases short and J 2 bases short, with 7 bases between. The CDR3 DNA is TGTGCCAGCAGTTTTGGGCTAAACACTGAAGCTTTCTTT. The encoded protein is CASSFGLNTEAFF.

This clone was counted once. V gene TRBV27 combines with J gene TRBJ2-3; 9 nucleotides agree with TRBD1. Trimming took 3 bases from V and 3 from J; bases not matched to a gene: 4. The CDR3 consists of 15 residues. Germline V gene lookup returns CDR1 MNHEY and CDR2 SMNVEV (reference sequence). CDR3 residues: CASSFGTGYTDTQYF. CDR3 DNA sequence: TGTGCCAGCAGTTTTGGGACAGGGTATACAGATACGCAGTATTTT.

CDR3 DNA sequence: TGTGCCAGCAGTTTTGGTGGACAGCCTGTATTCTATCAGCCCCAGCATTTT. Residues: CASSFGGQPVFYQPQHF. J is TRBJ1-5 and V is TRBV28; the D gene is possibly TRBD1 (6 bases). Per germline, CDR1 MDHEN and CDR2 SYDVKM. V was pared by 3 bases and J by 5 bases, with 20 bases between. This CDR3 is 17 amino acids long.

V gene TRBV7-3 combines with J gene TRBJ2-1, with TRBD2 matching over 14 bases. The J segment lost 8 bases and the V segment lost 5 bases, leaving 11 bases of the junction unmatched. This CDR3 region has 17 residues. CDR1 is SGHTA, CDR2 FQGTGA, per germline. CDR3 in DNA: TGTGCCAGCAGCCTCGGACTAGCGGGAGGACTCTTCGATGAGCAGTTCTTC. Protein product: CASSLGLAGGLFDEQFF.

The V and J genes are TRBV6-5 and TRBJ1-1, with 7 bases matching TRBD1. There are 15 residues in the CDR3. V trimming: 6 bases; J trimming: 0 bases; junction bases outside the gene matches: 7. Germline CDR1 and CDR2: MNHEY and SVGAGI. As DNA, the CDR3 is TGTGCCAGCAGCAATTGGGACAGTTTGAACACTGAAGCTTTCTTT. Translation gives CASSNWDSLNTEAFF.

The chain carries TRBV7-2 and TRBJ2-1; 10 bases fit TRBD2. This CDR3 is built from 16 residues. V shed 7 bases and J 8 bases; nucleotides not matched to a gene: 14. Germline loops: CDR1 SGHTA, CDR2 FQGNSA. The CDR3 loop reads CASTKGWASGRDEQFF. CDR3 in DNA: TGTGCCAGCACCAAAGGGTGGGCTAGCGGGAGAGATGAGCAGTTCTTC.

This clone was seen once. This rearrangement joins TRBV5-4 to TRBJ2-7; tentative D call: TRBD2 (5 bases). Germline CDR1 and CDR2: SGHNT and YYREEE (reference sequence). This CDR3 contains 14 residues. V lost 5 bases, J lost 0 bases, and 12 bases lay in between. CDR3 region: CASRSGLSSYEQYF. The DNA for the CDR3 is TGTGCCAGCAGGTCAGGACTTTCCTCCTACGAGCAGTACTTC. Filled out from reference TRBV5-4 and TRBJ2-7, the complete variable domain reads ETGVTQSPTHLIKTRGQQVTLRCSSQSGHNTVSWYQQALGQGPQFIFQYYREEENGRGNFPPRFSGLQFPNYSSELNVNALELDDSALYLCASRSGLSSYEQYFGPGTRLTVT.

CDR3 nucleotides: TGTGCCAGCTGTGGGTTTATAAGGAATCAGCCCCAGCATTTT. Protein product: CASCGFIRNQPQHF. The chain is built from TRBV6-1 and TRBJ1-5; D unresolved. The germline V gene has CDR1 MNHNS and CDR2 SASEGT. V was pared by 8 bases and J by 4 bases, with 15 bases between. CDR3 length: 14 residues.

The J gene is TRBJ2-2, the V gene TRBV15; TRBD2 aligns across 9 bases. This CDR3 spans 16 amino acids. The V and J ends lost 1 base and 5 bases, in that order; junction bases with no gene match: 5. Germline CDR1 LNHNV, CDR2 YYDKDF (reference sequence). The CDR3: CATSRGEREATGELFF. Written as DNA, the CDR3 is TGTGCCACCAGCAGAGGGGAGCGGGAGGCAACCGGGGAGCTGTTTTTT.

This clone was found once. V is TRBV7-2 and J is TRBJ2-3; 13 positions match TRBD2. Trimming at V came to 6 bases and at J to 2 bases, leaving 5 bases not matched to a gene. The CDR3 loop spans 16 amino acids. Per the germline V gene, CDR1 is SGHTA and CDR2 is FQGNSA. For the CDR3, the DNA is TGTGCCAGCAGAATCGGGACTAGCGGGATCACAGATACGCAGTATTTT. Amino acids: CASRIGTSGITDTQYF. Complete variable domain (other parts from reference TRBV7-2 and TRBJ2-3): GAGVSQSPSNKVTEKGKDVELRCDPISGHTALYWYRQSLGQGLEFLIYFQGNSAPDKSGLPSDRFSAERTGGSVSTLTIQRTQQEDSAVYLCASRIGTSGITDTQYFGPGTRLTVL.

The gene calls are TRBV5-1 and TRBJ2-5; either TRBD1 or TRBD2 may supply D (5 bases each). V was cut by 2 bases and J by 4 bases, with 15 bases left in between. Germline assignment: CDR1 SGHRS and CDR2 YFSETQ. The CDR3 runs 15 residues. The DNA of the CDR3 is TGCGCCAGCAGCTTCCAGGGTCGTGGAGGAGAGACCCAGTACTTC. Translated: CASSFQGRGGETQYF.

The chain combines TRBV10-3 with TRBJ1-1, with D possibly being TRBD1 (5 bases). The germline gives CDR1 ENHRY, CDR2 SYGVKD. V lost 6 bases to trimming and J lost 3 bases, with 8 bases between them. The CDR3 spans 12 residues. CDR3 loop: CAIRGQDTEAFF. The CDR3 DNA reads TGTGCCATCAGGGGGCAAGACACTGAAGCTTTCTTT.

The CDR3 region is CASSEATGVGYGYTF. The CDR3 DNA reads as TGTGCCAGCAGTGAAGCTACAGGGGTGGGGTATGGCTACACCTTC. The chain links TRBV2 to TRBJ1-2; 7 positions match TRBD1. Looked up from germline, CDR1 is SNHLY and CDR2 is FYNNEI. V was pared by 0 bases and J by 5 bases, with 6 bases of the junction left unmatched. The CDR3 contains 15 residues.

This clone was recorded once. J is TRBJ2-7 and V is TRBV15; D is tentatively TRBD1 or TRBD2 (5 bases each). Germline CDR1 and CDR2: LNHNV and YYDKDF (reference sequence). The CDR3 sequence is 14 residues long. The V and J ends lost 5 bases and 1 base respectively, with 12 bases between them. CDR3 nucleotide sequence: TGTGCCACCAGCCCCGGGACGCAATCCTACGAGCAGTACTTC. This translates into CATSPGTQSYEQYF.

The rearrangement links TRBV7-9 to TRBJ2-3; maybe TRBD2 (6 bases). CDR3 length equals 15 residues. Germline CDR1 SEHNR, CDR2 FQNEAQ (reference sequence). Trimming took 3 bases from V and 6 from J, leaving 16 bases between them. The CDR3 DNA reads TGTGCCAGCAGCTTGTTAGGGGCGGGGCCGGATACGCAGTATTTT. As protein: CASSLLGAGPDTQYF.

The chain carries TRBV19 and TRBJ2-1, with 7 positions matching TRBD2. CDR1 and CDR2 from the germline V gene are LNHDA and SQIVND (reference sequence). This CDR3 spans 14 amino acids. With 1 base clipped from V and 6 bases from J, the junction kept 3 bases outside the gene matches. The CDR3 reads CASSIGGSSNEQFF. The CDR3, as DNA: TGTGCCAGTAGTATAGGCGGGAGTAGCAATGAGCAGTTCTTC.

The chain employs TRBV19 and TRBJ1-1; D is uncertain. The CDR3 runs to 13 residues. CDR1 and CDR2 from the germline V gene are LNHDA and SQIVND (reference sequence). Trimming left V 1 base short and J 6 bases short, with 9 bases between. As DNA, the CDR3 is TGTGCCAGTAGTATAGTCGCGATTTCTGAAGCTTTCTTT. Its protein product is CASSIVAISEAFF.